These 27 T cell receptor beta chains were all obtained from the same sample, sequenced in a study of molecular identifiers for immune sequencing clone quantification. TCRdb fed the PCR reads into MiXCR, producing one record per CDR3 protein. The sample consists of 88,000 or so distinct CDR3 sequences, over 20% of them appearing once. Sequenced material: naive CD8+ T cells from blood, with Jurkat cell RNA spiked in. Subset here: FACS-sorted CD8+CD4-CCR7+CD45RA+ naive T cells. The receptors originated from a human donor in good health. Some libraries in this study had Jurkat cell RNA spiked in.

J is TRBJ2-1 and V is TRBV4-1; possible D gene TRBD1, 6 bases. The CDR3 is 13 residues long. CDR1 is MGHRA, CDR2 YSYEKL, per germline. Trimming took off 1 base at V and 8 bases at J, with 9 bases between the two ends. This CDR3 is CASSQVGGYEQFF. For the CDR3, the DNA is TGCGCCAGCAGCCAAGTTGGGGGCTATGAGCAGTTCTTC.

This clonotype was recorded many times. The rearrangement links TRBV4-1 to TRBJ2-7, with 14 bases aligning to TRBD2. This CDR3 has 15 amino acids. CDR1 is MGHRA, CDR2 YSYEKL, per germline. The ends lost 3 bases at V and 6 bases at J; junction bases unmatched: 4. In nucleotides, the CDR3 is TGCGCCAGCAGCCAGACCGGGACTAGCGGGAGCGAGCAGTACTTC. As protein: CASSQTGTSGSEQYF.

This clonotype was counted a few times. V gene TRBV3-1 combines with J gene TRBJ2-7, with unresolved D. Germline V gene sequence: CDR1 LGHDT, CDR2 YNNKEL (reference sequence). This CDR3 comprises 16 residues. The V end lost 0 bases, the J end lost 0 bases, and 12 bases lay between the germline ends. The CDR3 here is CASSQDYDVVSYEQYF. The CDR3 nucleotides are TGTGCCAGCAGCCAAGATTACGACGTGGTCTCCTACGAGCAGTACTTC.

V usage is TRBV6-2 or TRBV6-3 and J usage is TRBJ1-2; D gene unclear. CDR3 length equals 13 residues. CDR1 and CDR2 (germline): MNHEY, SVGEGT. Trimming removed 3 bases from V and 4 bases from J, with 9 bases in between. CDR3 nucleotides: TGTGCCAGCAGTTATGAATTTTCCTATGGCTACACCTTC. This sequence encodes CASSYEFSYGYTF.

This clonotype was picked up many times. This rearrangement joins TRBV4-2 to TRBJ2-1; possible D gene TRBD2, 5 bases. CDR1 LGHNA and CDR2 YNFKEQ come from the germline V gene. The V and J ends lost 3 bases and 10 bases respectively, with 19 bases between them. This CDR3 is built from 15 residues. CDR3 in amino acids: CASSHQTTPAREQFF. CDR3 coding DNA: TGTGCCAGCAGCCACCAGACTACCCCGGCCCGGGAGCAGTTCTTC.

A word on this clonotype: This could be a read error, since a much larger clone is one nucleotide away. The rearrangement links TRBV30 to TRBJ1-1; D is unresolved. Germline-derived CDR1 and CDR2 are GTSNPN and SVGIG (reference sequence). The CDR3 runs to 15 residues. CDR3 region: CAWGVRRGPNTEAFF. The DNA for the CDR3 is TGTGCCTGGGGTGTACGACGAGGGCCGAACACTGAAGCTTTCTTT.

In its sample, this clonotype was seen many times. This sequence joins TRBV20-1 and TRBJ2-2, with D uncertain. Trimming removed 5 bases at V and 7 bases at J, with 8 bases between. Germline assignment: CDR1 DFQATT and CDR2 SNEGSKA (reference sequence). This CDR3 contains 11 residues. The CDR3 sequence: CSAGASGELFF. In DNA form, the CDR3 reads TGCAGTGCTGGAGCGAGCGGGGAGCTGTTTTTT.

This clonotype was counted ten times or more. At one of its ends the junction is not consistent with the germline gene, which may arise from a read error. The rearrangement uses TRBV29-1 and TRBJ2-7, with 10 bases that match TRBD1. This CDR3 has 13 amino acids. Germline values: CDR1 SQVTM, CDR2 ANQGSEA. CDR3 sequence (DNA): TGCAGCGTCGAAGACAGGGGGCGAGGGGAGCAGTACTTC. Encoded protein: CSVEDRGRGEQYF.

The chain combines TRBV19 with TRBJ2-1; D is perhaps TRBD2 (6 bases). Looked up from germline, CDR1 is LNHDA and CDR2 is SQIVND (reference sequence). CDR3 size: 13 residues. V lost 6 bases to trimming and J lost 9 bases, with 15 bases between them. The CDR3 reads CASSLGSNSEQFF. As DNA, the CDR3 is TGTGCCAGTAGCCTCGGGAGTAATAGTGAGCAGTTCTTC.

This clonotype was seen repeatedly, ten times or more. V and J are TRBV5-1 and TRBJ2-5; TRBD1 aligns across 9 bases. Germline values: CDR1 SGHRS, CDR2 YFSETQ. The CDR3 is made up of 16 amino acids. Trimming at V came to 0 bases and at J to 1 base, leaving 4 bases not matched to a gene. The CDR3 bases are TGCGCCAGCAGCTTGGAACAGGGGGCTTCCCAAGAGACCCAGTACTTC. Translated: CASSLEQGASQETQYF. Variable domain in full (rest from reference TRBV5-1 and TRBJ2-5): KAGVTQTPRYLIKTRGQQVTLSCSPISGHRSVSWYQQTPGQGLQFLFEYFSETQRNKGNFPGRFSGRQFSNSRSEMNVSTLELGDSALYLCASSLEQGASQETQYFGPGTRLLVL.

On this clonotype: With a much larger clone just one base away, this may be a read error. The chain has TRBV6-5 and TRBJ1-1; a weak D match, TRBD1 (5 bases). This CDR3 is 14 amino acids long. Germline V gene lookup returns CDR1 MNHEY and CDR2 SVGAGI. Trimming cost V 6 bases and J 3 bases, with 14 bases left between them. The CDR3 here is CASSYGTSDTEAFF. The CDR3 bases are TGTGCCAGCAGCTACGGGACTTCGGACACTGAAGCTTTCTTT.

At least ten counts were recorded for this clonotype. The CDR3 is CASSPGTAQTYEQYF. The DNA for the CDR3 is TGTGCCAGCTCACCAGGGACGGCCCAAACCTACGAGCAGTACTTC. The chain links TRBV18 to TRBJ2-7; the D call may be TRBD1 or TRBD2 (5 bases each). Germline V gives CDR1 KGHSH, CDR2 LQKENI. There are 15 residues in the CDR3. The V end was cut by 2 bases, the J end by 2 bases, with 13 bases between.

This clonotype has ten or more counts. The J gene is TRBJ1-2, the V gene TRBV7-9; no definite D call. The V gene lost 1 base and the J gene lost 3 bases, with 0 bases spanning the gap. This CDR3 region has 11 residues. Germline assignment: CDR1 SEHNR and CDR2 FQNEAQ (reference sequence). In DNA form, the CDR3 reads TGTGCCAGCAGCTTAGACTATGGCTACACCTTC. It is translated as CASSLDYGYTF.

The sample holds many counts of this clonotype. This sequence joins TRBV6-5 and TRBJ2-2, with D unclear. CDR1 and CDR2 from the germline V gene are MNHEY and SVGAGI. Between the trimmed V and J ends, which lost 1 base and 5 bases, there was a span of 11 bases. This CDR3 comprises 15 residues. In nucleotides, the CDR3 is TGTGCCAGCAGTTACTATGACGGAAGTACCGGGGAGCTGTTTTTT. It is translated as CASSYYDGSTGELFF.

With respect to this clonotype: A junction boundary mismatches the germline segment, possibly from a read error. The rearrangement joins TRBV4-1 to TRBJ1-1; the match to TRBD1 covers 9 bases. Germline assignment: CDR1 MGHRA and CDR2 YSYEKL. CDR3 length equals 17 residues. CDR3 residues: CAGSPGQGPGESTEAFF. The CDR3 DNA sequence: TGCGCCGGCAGCCCCGGACAGGGGCCAGGGGAAAGCACTGAAGCTTTCTTT.

This clonotype has more than one count but fewer than ten. V is TRBV11-2 and J is TRBJ2-3, with D possibly TRBD2 on 6 matching bases. V lost 6 bases to trimming and J lost 0 bases, with 22 bases between them. This CDR3 comprises 18 residues. Germline CDR1 reads SGHAT; CDR2 reads FQNNGV. This CDR3 reads CASRAAYGERASTDTQYF. The CDR3, as DNA: TGTGCCAGCAGAGCAGCTTACGGGGAGCGGGCTAGCACAGATACGCAGTATTTT.

This clonotype was seen more than once but under ten times. The chain uses TRBV24-1 and TRBJ2-1; tentatively, D is TRBD1 (6 bases). V lost 0 bases to trimming and J lost 7 bases, with 15 bases between them. CDR3 length: 16 residues. Germline CDR1 KGHDR, CDR2 SFDVKD. The CDR3 loop reads CATSDLSAGAGNEQFF. The CDR3 region has the DNA TGTGCCACCAGTGATTTGAGTGCAGGGGCTGGGAATGAGCAGTTCTTC.

The gene calls are TRBV20-1 and TRBJ2-2; 8 bases are shared with TRBD2. The CDR3 is 16 residues long. The germline V gene encodes CDR1 DFQATT and CDR2 SNEGSKA (reference sequence). Trimming at V came to 3 bases and at J to 2 bases, leaving 8 bases not matched to a gene. This CDR3 is CSARPPAGANTGELFF. Here the CDR3 DNA reads TGCAGTGCTAGGCCCCCAGCGGGGGCTAACACCGGGGAGCTGTTTTTT.

The chain couples TRBV3-1 to TRBJ2-7; TRBD1 matches at 8 bases. This CDR3 is built from 14 residues. With 3 bases clipped from V and 4 bases from J, the junction kept 5 bases outside the gene matches. The germline CDR1 and CDR2 sequences are LGHDT and YNNKEL (reference sequence). CDR3 sequence reads: CASSHRDRLYEQYF. In DNA, the CDR3 is TGTGCCAGCAGCCACCGGGACAGGCTATACGAGCAGTACTTC.

CDR3 DNA: TGTGCCTGGAGTGTACGGCGAGGGCAGGGGTACGAGCAGTACTTC. Protein: CAWSVRRGQGYEQYF. This chain uses TRBV30 with TRBJ2-7, with D maybe TRBD1 (6 bases). Looked up from germline, CDR1 is GTSNPN and CDR2 is SVGIG (reference sequence). The CDR3 has 15 residues. The germline V and J ends were trimmed by 0 bases and 4 bases, with 16 bases remaining between them.

Worth noting for this clonotype: A read error may be the cause here, since a much bigger clone is one base away. V is TRBV30 and J is TRBJ1-1; D is unresolved. CDR1 and CDR2 (germline): GTSNPN, SVGIG (reference sequence). The CDR3 loop spans 10 amino acids. In nucleotides, the CDR3 is TGTGCCTGGAGAGGCACTGGAGCTTTCTTT. As protein: CAWRGTGAFF.

In the case of this clonotype: A much larger clone lies one base from this, so it may be a read error. The chain combines TRBV20-1 with TRBJ2-5; tentative D call: TRBD2 (5 bases). The CDR3 sequence is 14 residues long. Germline CDR1 and CDR2: DFQATT and SNEGSKA (reference sequence). The CDR3 DNA is TGCAGTGCTAGAGATTTAGGAGGCCAAGAGACCCAGCACTTC. It yields the protein CSARDLGGQETQHF.

This clonotype was counted many times. The V call is TRBV6-2 or TRBV6-3, the J call TRBJ2-4, with a tentative D call TRBD1 (5 bases). This CDR3 is built from 16 residues. The germline V gene has CDR1 MNHEY and CDR2 SVGEGT. The V end was cut by 0 bases, the J end by 6 bases, with 15 bases between. CDR3 nucleotide sequence: TGTGCCAGCAGTTACTCCCCAGAGCGACAGCTAAACATTCAGTACTTC. Its translation: CASSYSPERQLNIQYF.

This clonotype was counted many times. The chain employs TRBV27 and TRBJ2-4; no firm D call. Trimming removed 7 bases at V and 0 bases at J, with 7 bases between. The CDR3 spans 13 residues. Germline CDR1 MNHEY, CDR2 SMNVEV (reference sequence). CDR3 sequence reads: CASTKLAKNIQYF. Written as DNA, the CDR3 is TGTGCCAGCACTAAACTAGCCAAAAACATTCAGTACTTC.

This clonotype came up a few times. The CDR3 here is CASSFFRGAPYEQYF. The DNA of the CDR3 is TGTGCCAGCAGCTTTTTCAGGGGGGCCCCCTACGAGCAGTACTTC. The chain combines TRBV11-2 with TRBJ2-7, with D perhaps TRBD1 (7 bases). V dropped 3 bases and J dropped 2 bases, with 14 bases sitting between them. Germline V gene sequence: CDR1 SGHAT, CDR2 FQNNGV. The CDR3 sequence is 15 residues long. The whole variable domain, filled in from reference TRBV11-2 and TRBJ2-7, reads EAGVAQSPRYKIIEKRQSVAFWCNPISGHATLYWYQQILGQGPKLLIQFQNNGVVDDSQLPKDRFSAERLKGVDSTLKIQPAKLEDSAVYLCASSFFRGAPYEQYFGPGTRLTVT.

For this clonotype: Being one base from a much bigger clone, this may be a read error. This chain uses TRBV7-9 with TRBJ2-3; TRBD2 matches at 10 bases. Trimming at V came to 2 bases and at J to 4 bases, leaving 12 bases not matched to a gene. Germline assignment: CDR1 SEHNR and CDR2 FQNEAQ (reference sequence). The CDR3 has 18 residues. Here the CDR3 reads CASSLTVRTSGTSDTQYF. The CDR3 DNA is TGTGCCAGCAGCTTAACGGTGAGGACTAGCGGCACCTCAGATACGCAGTATTTT.

This clonotype was seen ten or more times. The V call is TRBV12-5, the J call TRBJ2-3; TRBD1 matches 11 bases. The CDR3 sequence is 14 residues long. Germline assignment: CDR1 LGHNT and CDR2 FRNRAP. Germline trimming cut 5 bases from V and 6 bases from J; bases unmatched to any gene: 4. The CDR3 DNA reads TGTGCTAGTGGTCTCGGACAGGGGGCCGATACGCAGTATTTT. It is translated as CASGLGQGADTQYF.